This T cell receptor beta chain emerged from a study of shared clonotypes between healthy human individuals. Study-level results: Blood alone was sampled, and tissue repertoires likely differ.

Unsorted samples used roughly 99 million PBMCs for genomic DNA. Deep-level running was used for the assay. Ten immunoSEQ deep assay plates were used to sequence unsorted PBMC DNA. Assay used: immunoSEQ multiplex PCR; TCRdb lists only in-frame clones, some missing. The repertoire includes 550,000 to 600,000 clones, roughly 79% of them detected once, and around 12% sits in the top ten. The CDR3 has 12 amino acids. Between the trimmed V and J ends, which lost 6 bases and 8 bases, there was a span of 13 bases. The germline V gene has CDR1 MDHEN and CDR2 SYDVKM. Concerning this clone: Its antigen is unidentified.

The receptor was derived from a woman in her thirties or forties in good health. Some clones in this sample may be carry-over from other donors' samples. The genes are TRBV28 and TRBJ1-2; D remains unclear. The sequencing sample was made of PBMCs. In DNA form, the CDR3 reads TGTGCCAGCAGCCTTCGAGGGAGAGGCTACACCTTC. It codes for CASSLRGRGYTF.